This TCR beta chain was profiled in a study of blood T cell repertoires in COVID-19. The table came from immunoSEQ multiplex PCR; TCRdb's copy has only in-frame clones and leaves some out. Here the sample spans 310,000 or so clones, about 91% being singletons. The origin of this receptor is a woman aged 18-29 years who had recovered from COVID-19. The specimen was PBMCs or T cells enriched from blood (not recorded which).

CDR3 sequence: CASSLELLTNGYTF. The CDR3 DNA follows: TGTGCCAGCAGCTTGGAACTGTTGACAAACGGCTACACCTTC. This chain joins TRBV5-4 and TRBJ1-2; unclear D gene. Looked up from germline, CDR1 is SGHNT and CDR2 is YYREEE (reference sequence). The V end lost 0 bases, the J end lost 8 bases, and 14 bases lay between the germline ends. The CDR3 consists of 14 residues. The full variable domain, rest sourced from reference TRBV5-4 and TRBJ1-2, is ETGVTQSPTHLIKTRGQQVTLRCSSQSGHNTVSWYQQALGQGPQFIFQYYREEENGRGNFPPRFSGLQFPNYSSELNVNALELDDSALYLCASSLELLTNGYTFGSGTRLTVV.